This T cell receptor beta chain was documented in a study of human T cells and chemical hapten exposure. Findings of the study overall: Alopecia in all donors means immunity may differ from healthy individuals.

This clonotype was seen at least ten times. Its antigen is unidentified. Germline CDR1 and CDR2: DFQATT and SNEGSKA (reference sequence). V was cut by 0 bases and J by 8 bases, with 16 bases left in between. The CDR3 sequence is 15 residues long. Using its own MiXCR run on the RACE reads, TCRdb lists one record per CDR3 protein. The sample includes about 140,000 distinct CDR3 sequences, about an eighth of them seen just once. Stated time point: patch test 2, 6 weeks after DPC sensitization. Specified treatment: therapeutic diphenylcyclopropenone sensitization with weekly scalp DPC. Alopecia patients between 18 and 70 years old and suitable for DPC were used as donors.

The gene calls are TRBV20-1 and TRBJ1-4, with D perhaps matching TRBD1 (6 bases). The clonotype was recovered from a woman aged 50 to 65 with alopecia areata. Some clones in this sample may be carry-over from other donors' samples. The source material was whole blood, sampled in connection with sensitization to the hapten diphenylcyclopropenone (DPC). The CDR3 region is CSARDRQGYDEKLFF. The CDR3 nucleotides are TGCAGTGCTAGAGATCGGCAGGGGTATGACGAAAAACTGTTTTTT.